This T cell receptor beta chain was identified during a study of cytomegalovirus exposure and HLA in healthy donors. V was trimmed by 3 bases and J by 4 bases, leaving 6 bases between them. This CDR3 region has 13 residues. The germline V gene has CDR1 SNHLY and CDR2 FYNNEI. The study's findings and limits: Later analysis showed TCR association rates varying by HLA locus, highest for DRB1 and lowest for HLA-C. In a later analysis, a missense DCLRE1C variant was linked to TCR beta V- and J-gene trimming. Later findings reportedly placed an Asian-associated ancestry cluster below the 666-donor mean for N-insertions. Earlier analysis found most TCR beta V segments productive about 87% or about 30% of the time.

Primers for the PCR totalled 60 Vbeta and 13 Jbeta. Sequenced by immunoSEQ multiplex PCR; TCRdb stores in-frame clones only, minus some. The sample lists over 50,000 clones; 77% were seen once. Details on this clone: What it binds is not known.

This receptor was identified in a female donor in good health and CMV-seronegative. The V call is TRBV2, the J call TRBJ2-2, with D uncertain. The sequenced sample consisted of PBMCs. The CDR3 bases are TGTGCCAGCAGTGACTCGGGCACCGGGGAGCTGTTTTTT. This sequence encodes CASSDSGTGELFF.